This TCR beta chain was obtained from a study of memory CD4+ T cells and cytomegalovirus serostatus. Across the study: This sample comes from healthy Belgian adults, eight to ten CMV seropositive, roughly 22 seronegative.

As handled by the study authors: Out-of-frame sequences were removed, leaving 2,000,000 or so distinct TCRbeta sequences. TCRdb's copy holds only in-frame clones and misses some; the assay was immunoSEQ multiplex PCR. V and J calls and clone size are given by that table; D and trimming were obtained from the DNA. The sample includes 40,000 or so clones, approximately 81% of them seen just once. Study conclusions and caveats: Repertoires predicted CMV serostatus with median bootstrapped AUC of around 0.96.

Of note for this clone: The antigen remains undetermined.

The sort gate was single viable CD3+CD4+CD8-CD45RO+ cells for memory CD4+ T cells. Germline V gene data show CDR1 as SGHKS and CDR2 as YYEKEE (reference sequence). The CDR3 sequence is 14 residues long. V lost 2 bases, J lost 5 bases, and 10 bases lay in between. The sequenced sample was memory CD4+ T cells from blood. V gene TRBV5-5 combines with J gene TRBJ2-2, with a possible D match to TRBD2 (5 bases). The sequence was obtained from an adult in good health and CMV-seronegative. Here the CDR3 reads CASSFTRATGELFF. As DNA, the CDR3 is TGTGCCAGCAGCTTTACTAGGGCTACCGGGGAGCTGTTTTTT. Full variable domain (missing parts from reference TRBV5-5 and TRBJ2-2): DAGVTQSPTHLIKTRGQQVTLRCSPISGHKSVSWYQQVLGQGPQFIFQYYEKEERGRGNFPDRFSARQFPNYSSELNVNALLLGDSALYLCASSFTRATGELFFGEGSRLTVL.